Below, one T cell receptor beta chain is given with its context. The antigen remains unidentified. Clones were read by immunoSEQ multiplex PCR, and TCRdb kept only the in-frame ones, dropping some. The sample holds more than 45,000 clones, around 80% seen once. CDR3 length: 12 residues. Trimming stripped 5 bases from V and 3 bases from J, with 8 bases between. Germline V CDR1 and CDR2: SGHDN, FVKESK. This sample stems from a study of memory CD4+ T cells and cytomegalovirus serostatus. Study observations and caveats: Each of around 69 CMV-associated TCRbeta sequences occurred in one to five individuals.

Single viable CD3+CD4+CD8-CD45RO+ cells were sorted as the memory CD4+ T cells. CMV serostatus came from serum IgG against pp150, pp28, p38, p52. The sample comprised memory CD4+ T cells from blood. This TCR was sampled from an adult in good health and CMV-seronegative. This rearrangement joins TRBV14 to TRBJ2-7; possibly TRBD1 for D (6 bases). The CDR3 sequence is CASSTGHYEQYF. CDR3 DNA sequence: TGTGCCAGCAGCACAGGGCACTACGAGCAGTACTTC.